The rows below give T cell receptor beta chains drawn from one sample of a study of PD-1 blockade in classical Hodgkin lymphoma. Clones were read by immunoSEQ multiplex PCR, and TCRdb kept only the in-frame ones, dropping some. Of around 43,000 clones detected, roughly 93% appear once; the ten largest clones hold roughly 5.3%. Sequencing was performed on peripheral blood mononuclear cells (PBMCs). The receptors were sampled from a human donor with classical Hodgkin lymphoma. Both conserved end residues are part of each CDR3. D genes are given only for firm matches. Rows give clone size only sometimes, using once, few, many, or a class for an expanded clone.

V gene	clone size	J gene	D gene	CDR3 protein	CDR3 DNA
TRBV6-1	.	TRBJ2-2	TRBD1	CASSTQGAHTGELFF	TGTGCCAGCAGCACACAGGGGGCGCACACCGGGGAGCTGTTTTTT
TRBV28	.	TRBJ1-1	.	CASSLHVTEAFF	TGTGCCAGCAGCCTGCATGTCACTGAAGCTTTCTTT
TRBV25-1	.	TRBJ1-2	.	CASSFPRASTRDYGYTF	TGTGCCAGCAGTTTTCCCCGGGCTTCTACAAGGGACTATGGCTACACCTTC
TRBV6-5	.	TRBJ1-1	.	CASSSGVDTEAFF	TGTGCCAGCAGTTCGGGTGTCGACACTGAAGCTTTCTTT
TRBV29-1	.	TRBJ1-1	TRBD1	CSVEGASLEAFF	TGCAGCGTCGAGGGGGCCTCCCTAGAAGCTTTCTTT
TRBV5-1	.	TRBJ2-7	.	CASSSQGEDYEQYF	TGCGCCAGCAGCTCTCAGGGGGAGGACTACGAGCAGTACTTC
TRBV28	.	TRBJ2-7	TRBD1	CASSFSGQGKSEQYF	TGTGCCAGCAGTTTTTCCGGACAGGGAAAAAGCGAGCAGTACTTC
TRBV10-1	.	TRBJ1-1	.	CASSERPNTEAFF	TGCGCCAGCAGTGAGCGCCCTAACACTGAAGCTTTCTTT
TRBV7-9	.	TRBJ2-1	.	CASSLLESEQFF	TGTGCCAGCAGCTTATTGGAGAGTGAGCAGTTCTTC
TRBV29-1	.	TRBJ2-3	TRBD1	CSSWGTGTDTQYF	TGCAGCTCCTGGGGGACAGGCACAGATACGCAGTATTTT
TRBV9	.	TRBJ2-1	.	CASSPYGNEQFF	TGTGCCAGCAGCCCCTATGGCAATGAGCAGTTCTTC
TRBV6-5	.	TRBJ2-7	.	CASSYSNAPPNIF	TGTGCCAGCAGTTACTCGAATGCCCCCCCCAACATCTTC
TRBV28	.	TRBJ1-2	.	CASWPGSGGYTF	TGTGCCAGCTGGCCGGGCTCGGGTGGCTACACCTTC
TRBV16	.	TRBJ1-2	TRBD1	CASSLLGPGGVNGYTF	TGTGCCAGCAGCCTCCTGGGGCCAGGGGGCGTCAATGGCTACACCTTC
TRBV5-4	.	TRBJ1-1	TRBD1	CASSIQTGADPLRYAFF	TGTGCCAGCAGCATCCAGACAGGGGCGGACCCCCTCCGGTACGCTTTCTTT
TRBV28	.	TRBJ2-4	TRBD2	CASTDLSGRAMGRYF	TGTGCCAGCACTGATCTTAGCGGGAGGGCCATGGGAAGGTACTTC
TRBV28	.	TRBJ1-2	.	CASSSIQGFNYGYTF	TGTGCCAGCAGTTCGATACAGGGTTTCAACTATGGCTACACCTTC
TRBV4-1	.	TRBJ2-7	.	CASSPMLAGTYEQYF	TGCGCCAGCAGCCCGATGCTAGCTGGTACCTACGAGCAGTACTTC
TRBV29-1	.	TRBJ2-5	.	CSVAAMETQYF	TGCAGCGTAGCCGCCATGGAGACCCAGTACTTC
TRBV14	.	TRBJ2-1	TRBD2	CASSQKTSVEDEQFF	TGTGCCAGCAGCCAAAAGACTAGCGTTGAAGATGAGCAGTTCTTC
TRBV2	once	TRBJ2-2	.	CASSRLGLNTGELFF	TGTGCCAGCAGTCGGTTGGGGTTAAACACCGGGGAGCTGTTTTTT
TRBV7-9	.	TRBJ1-5	.	CASSLGQGGQPQHF	TGTGCCAGCAGCTTAGGGCAGGGAGGACAGCCCCAGCATTTT
TRBV29-1	.	TRBJ1-2	.	CSVSSTNYGYTF	TGCAGCGTTAGTAGCACTAACTATGGCTACACCTTC
TRBV5-4	.	TRBJ1-1	.	CASSLGGEVNTEAFF	TGTGCCAGCAGCTTGGGAGGAGAAGTGAACACTGAAGCTTTCTTT
TRBV27	.	TRBJ2-2	.	CASSSVEGSDGELFF	TGTGCCAGCAGTAGTGTCGAAGGGAGTGACGGGGAGCTGTTTTTT
TRBV27	.	TRBJ1-5	.	CASSLVAGIYQPQHF	TGTGCCAGCAGTTTAGTGGCAGGGATTTATCAGCCCCAGCATTTT
TRBV10-1	.	TRBJ2-2	TRBD1	CASSRQGETGELFF	TGCGCCAGCTCACGACAGGGGGAGACCGGGGAGCTGTTTTTT
TRBV10-3	.	TRBJ2-3	TRBD1	CAISPGQGATDTQYF	TGTGCCATCAGTCCGGGACAGGGGGCGACAGATACGCAGTATTTT
TRBV11-3	once	TRBJ1-4	TRBD1	CASSLQPGQGPEDEKLFF	TGTGCCAGCAGCTTACAACCGGGACAGGGGCCGGAGGATGAAAAACTGTTTTTT
TRBV5-1	once	TRBJ1-2	TRBD1	CASSADRGNYGYTF	TGCGCCAGCAGCGCGGACAGGGGCAACTATGGCTACACCTTC
TRBV10-1	once	TRBJ2-1	.	CASSEGGTYNEQFF	TGCGCCAGCAGTGAGGGCGGGACCTACAATGAGCAGTTCTTC
TRBV5-8	once	TRBJ1-2	.	CASSLITVLYGYTF	TGTGCCAGCAGCTTGATCACAGTCCTTTATGGCTACACCTTC
TRBV27	.	TRBJ2-3	TRBD2	CASSFISGGLGVNTQYF	TGTGCCAGCAGTTTTATTTCTGGAGGACTAGGGGTCAATACGCAGTATTTT
TRBV28	.	TRBJ1-4	.	CASSLTHTLTNEKLFF	TGTGCCAGCAGTCTGACCCACACCCTAACTAATGAAAAACTGTTTTTT
TRBV5-1	.	TRBJ1-2	.	CASSTVQANFYGYTF	TGCGCCAGCAGCACGGTCCAGGCGAACTTTTATGGCTACACCTTC
TRBV5-6	.	TRBJ1-2	.	CASSFDLGRSLAGGYTF	TGTGCCAGCAGCTTCGACCTGGGACGGTCCCTCGCCGGCGGCTACACCTTC
TRBV4-2	.	TRBJ1-3	.	CASSQEKAGLSGNTIYF	TGTGCCAGCAGCCAAGAAAAGGCAGGGTTGTCTGGAAACACCATATATTTT
TRBV9	.	TRBJ2-7	.	CASSPGVSGYEQYF	TGTGCCAGCAGCCCAGGGGTATCCGGCTACGAGCAGTACTTC
TRBV6-5	.	TRBJ1-1	.	CASMVLGEGTEAFF	TGTGCCAGCATGGTATTGGGGGAAGGCACTGAAGCTTTCTTT
TRBV6-4	.	TRBJ2-1	TRBD2	CASSFSGVNEQFF	TGTGCCAGCAGCTTTAGCGGGGTTAATGAGCAGTTCTTC
TRBV6-6	.	TRBJ1-2	TRBD1	CASSGVTGTGGYGYTF	TGTGCCAGCAGTGGGGTAACGGGAACAGGGGGATATGGCTACACCTTC
TRBV9	.	TRBJ2-1	TRBD2	CASSVGGGSYNEQFF	TGTGCCAGCAGCGTAGGAGGCGGGAGCTACAATGAGCAGTTCTTC
TRBV5-6	.	TRBJ2-7	.	CASSPGKPPLEQYF	TGTGCCAGCAGCCCGGGTAAACCTCCTCTTGAGCAGTACTTC
TRBV5-1	.	TRBJ1-3	.	CASSQGPSSGNTIYF	TGCGCCAGCAGCCAAGGACCGAGCTCTGGAAACACCATATATTTT
TRBV7-5	.	TRBJ2-7	.	CARSLARTTERSYEQYF	TGTGCCAGAAGCTTAGCGCGAACCACCGAACGGTCCTACGAGCAGTACTTC
TRBV2	.	TRBJ2-7	.	CASSLGGLVTYEQYF	TGTGCCAGCAGTTTGGGAGGATTAGTTACCTACGAGCAGTACTTC
TRBV27	.	TRBJ1-1	.	CASSLPLMNTEAFF	TGTGCCAGCAGTTTACCGTTAATGAACACTGAAGCTTTCTTT
TRBV19	.	TRBJ1-5	.	CASSLRAGIITPQHF	TGTGCCAGTAGCCTCAGGGCGGGGATAATCACGCCCCAGCATTTT
TRBV10-2	.	TRBJ1-1	.	CASRREGGTEAFF	TGCGCCAGCAGGAGGGAAGGGGGAACTGAAGCTTTCTTT
TRBV7-2	.	TRBJ2-5	.	CASRLAETQYF	TGTGCCAGCAGACTGGCAGAGACCCAGTACTTC